Listed below are T cell receptor beta chains from one sample, sequenced in a study of shared clonotypes between healthy human individuals. Assay used: immunoSEQ multiplex PCR; TCRdb lists only in-frame clones, some missing. The table shows around 2,000,000 clones, with 85% to 95% occurring only once. The sample taken for sequencing was naive CD4+ T cells sorted from blood. These receptors were taken from a man between 18 and 35 years old in good health. Each CDR3 is given with its conserved first and last residue. The D gene is left open where the match is weak. Not all rows give a size; the values are once, few, many and, for expanded clones, a class.

j_call | clone_size | d_call | v_call | cdr3_nt | cdr3_aa
TRBJ2-7 | NA | NA | TRBV10-3 | TGTGCCATCAGCCCAGGGAATCTGGGAGAGCAGTACTTC | CAISPGNLGEQYF
TRBJ2-1 | NA | NA | TRBV4-3 | TGCGCCAGCAGCCACGCTGGAGGGTCTACTTACAATGAGCAGTTCTTC | CASSHAGGSTYNEQFF
TRBJ2-1 | NA | NA | TRBV6-5 | TGTGCCAGCAGTTACGTGGGGGGAGGATACAATGAGCAGTTCTTC | CASSYVGGGYNEQFF
TRBJ2-2 | NA | NA | TRBV5-4 | TGTGCCAGCAGCCTTGGAGGGGGGTTTCGCACCGGGGAGCTGTTTTTT | CASSLGGGFRTGELFF
TRBJ2-7 | few | NA | TRBV6-5 | TGTGCCAGTGCTTCGGAGGGCTTCTACGAGCAGTACTTC | CASASEGFYEQYF
TRBJ2-7 | few | NA | TRBV13 | TGTGCCAGCAGCTTCAGGGTTTACGAGCAGTACTTC | CASSFRVYEQYF
TRBJ2-1 | NA | TRBD2 | TRBV30 | TGTGCCTGGAGTAAGGGACTAGCGGGGATCAATGAGCAGTTCTTC | CAWSKGLAGINEQFF
TRBJ2-7 | NA | NA | TRBV12-1 | TGTGCCAGCCTGGGACAGGGCTACGAGCAGTACTTC | CASLGQGYEQYF
TRBJ1-3 | NA | NA | TRBV27 | TGTGCCAGCAGGTCCCGATCCGGGACACAAACTGGAAACACCATATATTTT | CASRSRSGTQTGNTIYF
TRBJ2-7 | NA | TRBD2 | TRBV5-4 | TGTGCCAGCAGCTTCGATATTCCTACTAGCGGGGTCTCCTACGAGCAGTACTTC | CASSFDIPTSGVSYEQYF
TRBJ2-1 | NA | NA | TRBV7-9 | TGTGCCAGCACCCAAGCCGGGGCAAATGAGCAGTTCTTC | CASTQAGANEQFF
TRBJ1-1 | NA | NA | TRBV28 | TGTGCCAGCACGTGGGGTGGAGACACTGAAGCTTTCTTT | CASTWGGDTEAFF
TRBJ1-1 | NA | NA | TRBV5-4 | TGTGCCAGCAGCTTAGGCACTGAAGCTTTCTTT | CASSLGTEAFF
TRBJ1-1 | once | NA | TRBV9 | TGTGCCAGCAGCAAAGAGGGGTCTCGGGGAACTGAAGCTTTCTTT | CASSKEGSRGTEAFF
TRBJ2-2 | NA | TRBD2 | TRBV10-1 | TGCGCCAGCAGTCCTAGCGGGTTCACCGGGGAGCTGTTTTTT | CASSPSGFTGELFF
TRBJ1-2 | NA | NA | TRBV7-8 | TGTGCCAGCAGCTTAGGGGGGTTTAGTTATGGCTACACCTTC | CASSLGGFSYGYTF
TRBJ1-6 | NA | TRBD1 | TRBV4-1 | TGCGCCAGCAGCGCCGGGACAGGGTATAATTCACCCCTCCACTTT | CASSAGTGYNSPLHF
TRBJ2-3 | NA | NA | TRBV18 | TGTGCCAGCTCACCACCGATGGGAGATACGCAGTATTTT | CASSPPMGDTQYF
TRBJ2-7 | NA | NA | TRBV6-1 | TGTGCCAGCACCCGGAATTCAGATACCTCCTACGAGCAGTACTTC | CASTRNSDTSYEQYF
TRBJ1-5 | NA | NA | TRBV9 | TGTGCCAGCAGCGTTAAATCGAGGGGGGGAAATCAGCCCCAGCATTTT | CASSVKSRGGNQPQHF
TRBJ1-1 | NA | NA | TRBV2 | TGTGCCAGCAGTGAACAGGGTGGGACCCGGCGACCTGTTAAAGCTTTCTTT | CASSEQGGTRRPVKAFF
TRBJ2-5 | NA | TRBD2 | TRBV29-1 | TGCAGCGTTGAGGGCGGGGGAAAGACCCAGTACTTC | CSVEGGGKTQYF
TRBJ2-3 | few | TRBD2 | TRBV4-1 | TGCGCCAGCAGCCCGGGACTAGCGGGGACAGATACGCAGTATTTT | CASSPGLAGTDTQYF
TRBJ2-5 | NA | TRBD1 | TRBV18 | TGTGCCAGCTCACTTTGGACAGGGCAAGAGACCCAGTACTTC | CASSLWTGQETQYF
TRBJ1-2 | NA | TRBD1 | TRBV9 | TGTGCCAGCAGCGCTGCTGGACAGGGGTACAGATATGGCTACACCTTC | CASSAAGQGYRYGYTF
TRBJ1-2 | NA | NA | TRBV30 | TGTGCCTGGAGTGTACCAGAGTATGGCTACACCTTC | CAWSVPEYGYTF
TRBJ1-2 | NA | NA | TRBV2 | TGTGCCAGCAGTAGAACAGGATTGAAGTACCGTGGCTACACCTTC | CASSRTGLKYRGYTF
TRBJ2-4 | once | NA | TRBV11-2 | TGTGCCAGCGGCTACTCAGGGGGGCGAGTGAACATTCAGTACTTC | CASGYSGGRVNIQYF
TRBJ1-6 | NA | TRBD1 | TRBV27 | TGTGCCAGCAGTTTAAGACAGGGTAATTCACCCCTCCACTTT | CASSLRQGNSPLHF
TRBJ1-2 | NA | NA | TRBV6-5 | TGTGCCAGCAGTACTAATTCCAGGGTTGGCGGCTACACCTTC | CASSTNSRVGGYTF
TRBJ2-2 | NA | TRBD1 | TRBV9 | TGTGCCAGCAGCCAAGGCCCCCAGGGGGCGCGCAAGAACACCGGGGAGCTGTTTTTT | CASSQGPQGARKNTGELFF
TRBJ2-7 | NA | TRBD1 | TRBV6-5 | TGTGCCAGCAAAGGGGGCCAGAACTACGAGCAGTACTTC | CASKGGQNYEQYF
TRBJ1-5 | NA | NA | TRBV30 | TGTGCCTGGAGTGGGGAAGTAGATCAGCCCCAGCATTTT | CAWSGEVDQPQHF
TRBJ2-5 | NA | TRBD2 | TRBV10-3 | TGTGCCATCAGTGACTGGGGGGGTCGAGAGACCCAGTACTTC | CAISDWGGRETQYF
TRBJ2-3 | NA | TRBD2 | TRBV7-9 | TGTGCCAGCAGCGAGGTACCGGGACTAGTTACAGATACGCAGTATTTT | CASSEVPGLVTDTQYF
TRBJ1-6 | NA | TRBD1 | TRBV2 | TGTGCCACTCCAGGGGGCGAATCCTATAATTCACCCCTCCACTTT | CATPGGESYNSPLHF
TRBJ1-1 | NA | TRBD1 | TRBV29-1 | TGCAGCGTCGCAGACAGGGGGATCACTGAAGCTTTCTTT | CSVADRGITEAFF
TRBJ2-2 | NA | NA | TRBV5-5 | TGTGCCAGCAGCTTGGGTAGGACAGTGACCGGGGAGCTGTTTTTT | CASSLGRTVTGELFF
TRBJ2-7 | NA | TRBD2 | TRBV6-6 | TGTGCCAGCAGCAGACTAGCGGACAGCTCCTACGAGCAGTACTTC | CASSRLADSSYEQYF